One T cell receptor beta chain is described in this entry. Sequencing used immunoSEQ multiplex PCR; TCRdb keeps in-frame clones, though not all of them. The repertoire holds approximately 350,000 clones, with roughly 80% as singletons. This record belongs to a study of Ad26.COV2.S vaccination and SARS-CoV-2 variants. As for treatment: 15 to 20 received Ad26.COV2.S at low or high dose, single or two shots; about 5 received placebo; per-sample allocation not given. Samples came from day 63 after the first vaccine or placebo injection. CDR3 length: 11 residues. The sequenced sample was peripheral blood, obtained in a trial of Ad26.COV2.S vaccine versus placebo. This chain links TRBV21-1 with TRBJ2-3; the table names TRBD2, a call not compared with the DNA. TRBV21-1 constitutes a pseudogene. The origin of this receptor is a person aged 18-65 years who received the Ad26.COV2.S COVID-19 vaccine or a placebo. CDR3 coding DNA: TGTGCCAGCAGAGAGGGAGATACGCAGTATTTT. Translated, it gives CASREGDTQYF.